Shown below are 10 T cell receptor beta chains from a single sample sequenced in a study of CD4 and CD8 cells across lung adenocarcinoma regions. MiXCR was run by TCRdb on the PCR reads, yielding one entry per CDR3 protein. The sample yields about 9,000 distinct CDR3 sequences, approximately 48% seen once. Sequenced sample: CD4+ T cells from the margin of a lung tumor. These receptors were taken from a female donor with lung adenocarcinoma. The CD4 and CD8 labels of this study may be unreliable.

V is TRBV5-6 and J is TRBJ2-4; D not resolved. The CDR3 is made up of 14 amino acids. V was pared by 1 base and J by 0 bases, with 5 bases between. Germline-derived CDR1 and CDR2 are SGHDT and YYEEEE. The CDR3 sequence is CASSLWGAKNIQYF. The CDR3 DNA sequence: TGTGCCAGCAGCTTGTGGGGAGCCAAAAACATTCAGTACTTC. The full variable domain, rest sourced from reference TRBV5-6 and TRBJ2-4, is DAGVTQSPTHLIKTRGQQVTLRCSPKSGHDTVSWYQQALGQGPQFIFQYYEEEERQRGNFPDRFSGHQFPNYSSELNVNALLLGDSALYLCASSLWGAKNIQYFGAGTRLSVL.

This clonotype turned up a few times. The chain employs TRBV27 and TRBJ2-3, with no clear D. This CDR3 is built from 13 residues. Trimming took off 9 bases at V and 11 bases at J, with 21 bases between the two ends. The germline gives CDR1 MNHEY, CDR2 SMNVEV (reference sequence). CDR3 region: CARGSRPKNMQYF. CDR3 DNA: TGTGCCAGGGGTTCGAGACCTAAAAATATGCAGTATTTT.

In this sample, this clonotype is medium-sized. V usage is TRBV6-5 and J usage is TRBJ2-5, with D uncertain. The CDR3 runs 13 residues. The V and J ends lost 2 bases and 4 bases respectively, with 8 bases between them. Germline CDR1 is MNHEY and CDR2 is SVGAGI. In nucleotides, the CDR3 is TGTGCCAGCAGTTACAGTCTGGGAGAGACCCAGTACTTC. Amino acid sequence: CASSYSLGETQYF.

Written as DNA, the CDR3 is TGTGCCAGCAGTCCCGTGGCAGGGCCAAACACTGAAGCTTTCTTT. Residues: CASSPVAGPNTEAFF. The V and J genes are TRBV6-1 and TRBJ1-1, with TRBD1 as a possible D gene (5 bases). In germline, CDR1 is MNHNS, CDR2 SASEGT. This CDR3 region has 15 residues. The germline V and J ends were trimmed by 5 bases and 2 bases, with 15 bases remaining between them.

The chain employs TRBV4-1 and TRBJ1-3; 7 bases are shared with TRBD1. The CDR3 has 17 residues. CDR1 MGHRA and CDR2 YSYEKL come from the germline V gene. Trimming took 3 bases from V and 2 from J; bases not matched to a gene: 10. The CDR3 is CASSQPTGRLAGNTIYF. DNA of the CDR3: TGCGCCAGCAGCCAGCCGACAGGGAGGTTGGCTGGAAACACCATATATTTT.

CDR3 DNA: TGTGCCAGCAGTCCCTGGGAACAGGGTTCAACAGATACGCAGTATTTT. It translates to CASSPWEQGSTDTQYF. The chain combines TRBV6-1 with TRBJ2-3; D possibly corresponds to TRBD1 (6 bases). CDR3 size: 16 residues. Germline V lookup: CDR1 MNHNS, CDR2 SASEGT. V shed 5 bases and J shed 3 bases, with 18 bases lying between them.

The rearrangement uses TRBV27 and TRBJ2-3, with D unclear. The J call could be wrong; TRBJ2-4 is a better fit for the DNA end. The CDR3 totals 13 residues. Germline V CDR1 and CDR2: MNHEY, SMNVEV (reference sequence). For the CDR3, the DNA is TGTGCCAGCAGTTCGAGAGCTCCAGATACTCAGTACTTC. Protein product: CASSSRAPDTQYF.

V is TRBV6-1 and J is TRBJ2-1, with D possibly matching TRBD2 (7 bases). The CDR3 extends over 12 amino acids. Germline lookup yields CDR1 MNHNS and CDR2 SASEGT. Trimming took 1 base from V and 15 from J, leaving 13 bases between them. Written as DNA, the CDR3 is TGTGCCAGCAGTGAAGTTAAGGGAGGGGGGTTCTTC. Translation gives CASSEVKGGGFF.

The chain carries TRBV6-1 and TRBJ1-2; 11 bases fit TRBD1. CDR1 and CDR2 from the germline V gene are MNHNS and SASEGT. V was pared by 6 bases and J by 3 bases, with 3 bases of the junction left unmatched. The CDR3 contains 14 residues. This chain's CDR3 is CASRGQGADYGYTF. The CDR3 DNA is TGTGCCAGCAGAGGACAGGGGGCTGACTATGGCTACACCTTC.

Notes on this clonotype: The germline gene is not matched at one end of the junction; a read error may be the cause. The rearrangement links TRBV27 to TRBJ2-4; D is undetermined. The CDR3 consists of 12 residues. The germline gives CDR1 MNHEY, CDR2 SMNVEV (reference sequence). The CDR3 here is CASSLSLGIQYF. The CDR3 bases are TGTGCCAGCAGTTTATCCCTGGGTATTCAGTATTTC.